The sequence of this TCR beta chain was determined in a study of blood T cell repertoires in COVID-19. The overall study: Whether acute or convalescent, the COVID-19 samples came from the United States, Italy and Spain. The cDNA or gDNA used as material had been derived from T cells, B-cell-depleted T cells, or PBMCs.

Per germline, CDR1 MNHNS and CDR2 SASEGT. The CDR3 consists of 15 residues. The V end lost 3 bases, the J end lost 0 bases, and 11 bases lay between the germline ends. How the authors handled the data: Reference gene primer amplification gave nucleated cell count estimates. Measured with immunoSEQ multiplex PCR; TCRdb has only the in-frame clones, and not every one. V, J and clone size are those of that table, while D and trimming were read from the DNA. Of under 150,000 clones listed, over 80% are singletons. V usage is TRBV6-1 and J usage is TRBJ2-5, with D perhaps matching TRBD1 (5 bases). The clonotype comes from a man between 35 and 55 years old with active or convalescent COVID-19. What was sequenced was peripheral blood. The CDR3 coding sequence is TGTGCCAGCAGTGACCAACTGACAGACCAAGAGACCCAGTACTTC. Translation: CASSDQLTDQETQYF.